This T cell receptor beta chain was observed in a study of early T cells in non-severe SARS-CoV-2 infection. The overall study: Bulk RNA taken from unsorted whole blood was sequenced, leaving chains unpaired.

About this clonotype itself: No antigen is known for it.

Study-wide points: VDJdb-based matching was biased toward anti-spike CD8 responses and missed private and CD4 specificities.

Individually, cDNA molecules had unique molecular identifiers attached to them. TCRdb processed the 5' RACE reads anew with MiXCR; each CDR3 protein has one entry. The sample records roughly 64,000 distinct CDR3 sequences, around 11% being singletons. Trimming pared 1 base from V and 6 bases from J, leaving 12 bases between. Germline CDR1 and CDR2: SEHNR and FQNEAQ (reference sequence). This CDR3 spans 14 amino acids. The chain has TRBV7-9 and TRBJ1-2, with D maybe TRBD1 (5 bases). This receptor was obtained from an adult who was a healthcare worker with PCR-confirmed SARS-CoV-2 infection or an uninfected control (not recorded which). The input for sequencing was whole blood, taken at baseline. CDR3 sequence (DNA): TGTGCCAGCAGCTTAGGAGCAGGGAGGGATGGCTACACCTTC. Protein: CASSLGAGRDGYTF.